This T cell receptor beta chain was identified during a study of CD8 T cells in ankylosing spondylitis. Study-wide results and caveats: A subset of motif variants has previously been described in the synovial fluid and blood of reactive arthritis. In peripheral blood, disease-linked CD8+ clones occurred at relatively low frequencies. Clones linked to disease were reported to show significant enrichment in matched ankylosing spondylitis synovial fluid. Ankylosing spondylitis blood seemed to carry a telltale TCR beta motif made of seven or eight highly homologous variants.

The CDR3 is 15 residues long. V gave up 2 bases and J gave up 8 bases, with 18 bases separating them. This clonotype came up many times. Its antigen is unknown. The authors made TCR beta libraries by quantitative 5'-RACE with molecular barcodes. Using its own MiXCR run on the 5' RACE reads, TCRdb lists one record per CDR3 protein. The table includes about 460,000 distinct CDR3 sequences, approximately 5% detected once. Sequencing used blood, either unsorted or a sorted T cell fraction (not recorded which). This TCR derives from a male donor with ankylosing spondylitis. The V gene is TRBV12-3 or TRBV12-4, the J gene TRBJ1-2; a possible D gene is TRBD1 (5 bases). The CDR3 region has the DNA TGTGCCAGCAGTTTATGGGGGAAAGGAAGTGGCGGCTACACCTTC. Protein sequence: CASSLWGKGSGGYTF.